These 30 T cell receptor beta chains originate from one sample sequenced in a study of vaccination and CD4 T cells after COVID-19. Scientists ran DNA taken from cultured CD4+ T cells through the Oncomine TCR Beta short-read assay for sequencing. Each CDR3 protein gets one entry after TCRdb re-called the PCR reads with MiXCR. The profile shows about 9,600 distinct CDR3 sequences, approximately 30% of them singletons. Their specific antigens are unknown. As to treatment: approximately 9-day PBMC culture with coronavirus spike peptide pools or control peptides (ViraFEST assay). The sample here was CD4+ T cells from blood, cultured in vitro, taken after SARS-CoV-2 vaccination. Every receptor here comes from a human donor who had recovered from COVID-19.

This clonotype was counted between two and nine times. The rearrangement joins TRBV6-1 to TRBJ2-3; 10 bases are shared with TRBD1. Germline CDR1 is MNHNS and CDR2 is SASEGT. There are 15 residues in the CDR3. J gave up 6 bases and V 6 bases, and 9 bases lay outside the gene matches. For the CDR3, the DNA is TGTGCCAGCAGCCCAGGGACAGGGGCACTGGATACGCAGTATTTT. Translation gives CASSPGTGALDTQYF.

The chain carries TRBV15 and TRBJ1-3; 7 bases agree with TRBD1. Germline lookup yields CDR1 LNHNV and CDR2 YYDKDF (reference sequence). The CDR3 is made up of 14 amino acids. Unmatched junction bases numbered 9, after V lost 0 bases and J lost 13 bases. The CDR3 DNA follows: TGTGCCACCAGCAGAGATTTTACAGGACAGGAAATATATTTT. Its translation is CATSRDFTGQEIYF.

The sample holds one count of this clonotype. J is TRBJ2-1 and V is TRBV11-2, with a weak D call TRBD2 (6 bases). Germline assignment: CDR1 SGHAT and CDR2 FQNNGV. V lost 4 bases and J 5 bases, leaving 12 bases between the germline ends. The CDR3 length is 14 residues. The DNA for the CDR3 is TGTGCCAGCAGCTCCCAGAGACTAGACAATGAGCAGTTCTTC. Protein product: CASSSQRLDNEQFF.

The chain carries TRBV20-1 and TRBJ1-5, with 7 bases that match TRBD1. CDR1 is DFQATT, CDR2 SNEGSKA, per germline (reference sequence). This CDR3 comprises 14 residues. Unmatched junction bases numbered 8, after V lost 3 bases and J lost 6 bases. The CDR3 loop reads CSARRGQGGQPQHF. CDR3 DNA: TGCAGTGCTAGGAGGGGCCAGGGGGGTCAGCCCCAGCATTTT.

This clonotype was counted between two and nine times. The chain combines TRBV19 with TRBJ1-5; D is perhaps TRBD1 (6 bases). The CDR3 extends over 17 amino acids. Trimming cost V 6 bases and J 1 base, with 19 bases left between them. In germline, CDR1 is LNHDA, CDR2 SQIVND (reference sequence). CDR3 in DNA: TGTGCCAGTAGCCTGGGCGGGGGGGGCCTGAGCAATCAGCCCCAGCATTTT. Translated: CASSLGGGGLSNQPQHF.

The chain carries TRBV24-1 and TRBJ1-1; D unresolved. The germline V gene has CDR1 KGHDR and CDR2 SFDVKD. Trimming took off 3 bases at V and 2 bases at J, with 6 bases between the two ends. CDR3 length: 13 residues. CDR3 sequence (DNA): TGTGCCACCAGTGATGGCTCAAACACTGAAGCTTTCTTT. Translation gives CATSDGSNTEAFF.

The J gene is TRBJ2-5, the V gene TRBV20-1, with D perhaps TRBD1 (6 bases). Trimming cost V 0 bases and J 4 bases, with 18 bases left between them. Germline V CDR1 and CDR2: DFQATT, SNEGSKA (reference sequence). This CDR3 region has 16 residues. The CDR3 bases are TGCAGTGCTAGAGATGAAGGGGGAGTCGAGGGAGAGACCCAGTACTTC. Its protein is CSARDEGGVEGETQYF.

This clonotype was seen more than once but under ten times. The chain carries TRBV6-1 and TRBJ2-1; 7 bases agree with TRBD1. With V trimmed by 7 bases and J by 6 bases, 12 bases remained unmatched. Germline CDR1 and CDR2: MNHNS and SASEGT. This CDR3 is built from 15 residues. The CDR3 DNA sequence: TGTGCCAGCACCCCACTATGGACAGGCGGCAATGAGCAGTTCTTC. Protein: CASTPLWTGGNEQFF.

The chain has TRBV11-1 and TRBJ2-7; D call uncertain. V was trimmed by 5 bases and J by 2 bases, leaving 10 bases between them. Germline CDR1 is SGHAT and CDR2 is FQDESV (reference sequence). The CDR3 is 13 amino acids. The CDR3, as DNA: TGTGCCAGCAGCAAAACAGATACCTACGAGCAGTACTTC. As protein: CASSKTDTYEQYF.

This clonotype was seen only a few times. The chain couples TRBV7-9 to TRBJ2-3, with TRBD2 identical over 13 bases. The CDR3 sequence is 17 residues long. Germline V gene data show CDR1 as SEHNR and CDR2 as FQNEAQ (reference sequence). Trimming at V came to 5 bases and at J to 1 base, leaving 6 bases not matched to a gene. Written as DNA, the CDR3 is TGTGCCAGCAGCCTCCGGACTAGCGGGGGAGGCACAGATACGCAGTATTTT. The encoded protein is CASSLRTSGGGTDTQYF. Looking up the rest from reference TRBV7-9 and TRBJ2-3 gives the full variable domain: DTGVSQNPRHKITKRGQNVTFRCDPISEHNRLYWYRQTLGQGPEFLTYFQNEAQLEKSRLLSDRFSAERPKGSFSTLEIQRTEQGDSAMYLCASSLRTSGGGTDTQYFGPGTRLTVL.

J is TRBJ2-1 and V is TRBV6-1; TRBD1 or TRBD2 may be the D gene (5 bases each). Trimming shortened V by 3 bases and J by 11 bases, and 11 bases separated the two germline ends. The germline V gene encodes CDR1 MNHNS and CDR2 SASEGT. CDR3 size: 12 residues. CDR3 loop: CASSDPGTKQFF. In DNA form, the CDR3 reads TGTGCCAGCAGTGACCCCGGGACGAAGCAGTTCTTC.

The chain has TRBV19 and TRBJ1-6; TRBD1 is a possible D gene (6 bases). Trimming pared 10 bases from V and 5 bases from J, leaving 24 bases between. Germline loops: CDR1 LNHDA, CDR2 SQIVND (reference sequence). This CDR3 spans 17 amino acids. DNA for the CDR3: TGTGCCACCCGAAGTAGGGGGGCAGGAGTTGATAATTCACCCCTCCACTTT. The encoded protein is CATRSRGAGVDNSPLHF.

CDR3 sequence: CATRPSGTLRANEQFF. CDR3 nucleotides: TGTGCCACCCGCCCCTCCGGGACCCTTAGGGCCAATGAGCAGTTCTTC. The V gene is TRBV15, the J gene TRBJ2-1, with D perhaps matching TRBD1 or TRBD2 (5 bases each). V lost 8 bases and J lost 6, with 23 bases in between. CDR3 length equals 16 residues. The germline V gene encodes CDR1 LNHNV and CDR2 YYDKDF (reference sequence).

CDR3 sequence: CASSLTGQGPLAGSETQYF. The CDR3 region has the DNA TGTGCCAGCAGTTTAACGGGACAGGGCCCGCTAGCGGGTTCAGAGACCCAGTACTTC. The chain employs TRBV28 and TRBJ2-5, with TRBD1 as a possible D gene (9 bases). CDR3 length: 19 residues. Germline V gives CDR1 MDHEN, CDR2 SYDVKM. Trimming took 2 bases from V and 4 from J, leaving 26 bases between them.

This chain uses TRBV5-6 with TRBJ1-1, with a possible D match to TRBD1 (6 bases). Trimming cost V 4 bases and J 4 bases, with 20 bases left between them. Germline V gene lookup returns CDR1 SGHDT and CDR2 YYEEEE. CDR3 length: 16 amino acids. The DNA of the CDR3 is TGTGCCAGCAGCAGGCTGGACAGAGGGATTGTCACTGAAGCTTTCTTT. Amino acid sequence: CASSRLDRGIVTEAFF.

This clonotype was detected only a few times. This chain connects TRBV27 to TRBJ2-2; no definite D call. Trimming took off 5 bases at V and 8 bases at J, with 15 bases between the two ends. CDR1 and CDR2 (germline): MNHEY, SMNVEV (reference sequence). CDR3 length: 14 amino acids. The CDR3 reads CASSPLRRTGELFF. CDR3 in DNA: TGTGCCAGCAGTCCCCTAAGAAGGACGGGGGAGCTGTTTTTT.

This clonotype was counted between two and nine times. The chain is built from TRBV24-1 and TRBJ2-5; D is possibly TRBD2 (7 bases). The CDR3 covers 15 residues. In germline, CDR1 is KGHDR, CDR2 SFDVKD. The V end lost 0 bases, the J end lost 4 bases, and 11 bases lay between the germline ends. This CDR3 reads CATSDLKGGGETQYF. In DNA, the CDR3 is TGTGCCACCAGTGATTTGAAGGGAGGGGGAGAGACCCAGTACTTC.

This clonotype was detected a few times. V gene TRBV19 combines with J gene TRBJ2-1; D is perhaps TRBD2 (6 bases). The CDR3 is made up of 16 amino acids. The germline V gene has CDR1 LNHDA and CDR2 SQIVND (reference sequence). V lost 9 bases, J lost 2 bases, and 20 bases lay in between. CDR3 region: CASAIRAEGTYNEQFF. The CDR3 coding sequence is TGTGCCAGCGCGATAAGGGCGGAGGGGACCTACAATGAGCAGTTCTTC. The full variable domain, in which reference TRBV19 and TRBJ2-1 provide the parts outside the CDR3, is DGGITQSPKYLFRKEGQNVTLSCEQNLNHDAMYWYRQDPGQGLRLIYYSQIVNDFQKGDIAEGYSVSREKKESFPLTVTSAQKNPTAFYLCASAIRAEGTYNEQFFGPGTRLTVL.

In its sample, this clonotype was seen a few times. The chain has TRBV27 and TRBJ1-5; D gene uncertain. This CDR3 has 17 residues. Germline loops: CDR1 MNHEY, CDR2 SMNVEV (reference sequence). V was trimmed by 3 bases and J by 2 bases, leaving 17 bases between them. CDR3 in amino acids: CASSLGGPAPGNQPQHF. Here the CDR3 DNA reads TGTGCCAGCAGTTTGGGCGGACCTGCTCCGGGCAATCAGCCCCAGCATTTT.

The rearrangement uses TRBV7-9 and TRBJ2-1; 7 positions match TRBD2. Germline CDR1 and CDR2: SEHNR and FQNEAQ (reference sequence). V dropped 5 bases and J dropped 3; count of bases not matched to a gene: 13. The CDR3 consists of 17 residues. CDR3 sequence reads: CASSRRVSSGLYNEQFF. In DNA form, the CDR3 reads TGTGCCAGCAGCCGGAGGGTTTCTAGCGGACTCTACAATGAGCAGTTCTTC.

The rearrangement uses TRBV6-1 and TRBJ1-2; 9 bases map to TRBD1. The CDR3 consists of 13 residues. V lost 6 bases, J lost 5 bases, and 4 bases stayed unmatched. The germline V gene encodes CDR1 MNHNS and CDR2 SASEGT. CDR3 sequence reads: CASSPGTGYGYTF. The CDR3 DNA reads TGTGCCAGCAGCCCCGGGACAGGGTATGGCTACACCTTC.

The chain joins TRBV29-1 to TRBJ2-7, with a weak D call TRBD1 (6 bases). Trimming cost V 6 bases and J 7 bases, with 28 bases left between them. From germline, CDR1 is SQVTM and CDR2 ANQGSEA. The CDR3 has 16 amino acids. Written as DNA, the CDR3 is TGCAGCGTCGCACGCCTCAATCAGGGGAAGCGAGCGGAGCAGTACTTC. This translates into CSVARLNQGKRAEQYF.

J is TRBJ2-2 and V is TRBV7-2; D possibly corresponds to TRBD1 (5 bases). The CDR3 sequence is 17 residues long. Trimming stripped 0 bases from V and 4 bases from J, with 15 bases between. Per germline, CDR1 SGHTA and CDR2 FQGNSA. Here the CDR3 reads CASSLASAGSGTGELFF. The CDR3 DNA sequence: TGTGCCAGCAGCTTAGCGTCGGCAGGGTCGGGCACCGGGGAGCTGTTTTTT.

The J gene is TRBJ2-5, the V gene TRBV4-1; 13 nucleotides align to TRBD2. V trimming: 3 bases; J trimming: 5 bases; junction bases outside the gene matches: 9. There are 17 residues in the CDR3. Per the germline V gene, CDR1 is MGHRA and CDR2 is YSYEKL. The CDR3 spells CASSQTSGRWFGETQYF. The CDR3 nucleotides read TGCGCCAGCAGCCAGACTAGCGGGAGGTGGTTTGGGGAGACCCAGTACTTC.

J is TRBJ1-1 and V is TRBV20-1; no firm D call. This CDR3 has 12 amino acids. V lost 6 bases and J lost 11, with 19 bases in between. Germline V gene lookup returns CDR1 DFQATT and CDR2 SNEGSKA (reference sequence). The CDR3 loop reads CSALRAKSGAFF. The CDR3, as DNA: TGCAGTGCCCTCCGGGCCAAATCTGGGGCTTTCTTT.

The chain has TRBV30 and TRBJ1-1; D call uncertain. CDR1 is GTSNPN, CDR2 SVGIG, per germline (reference sequence). Trimming stripped 1 base from V and 0 bases from J, with 6 bases between. The CDR3 sequence is 13 residues long. The CDR3, as DNA: TGTGCCTGGAGTGGTAACATGAACACTGAAGCTTTCTTT. Amino acids: CAWSGNMNTEAFF.

J is TRBJ2-7 and V is TRBV24-1; 7 bases align to TRBD2. Trimming removed 5 bases from V and 0 bases from J; junction bases left unmatched: 6. Per germline, CDR1 KGHDR and CDR2 SFDVKD. The CDR3 is 15 amino acids. The CDR3, as DNA: TGTGCCACCAGTGGAAGCGGGATGAACTCCTACGAGCAGTACTTC. This sequence encodes CATSGSGMNSYEQYF.

In its sample, this clonotype was seen a few times. The chain carries TRBV7-2 and TRBJ2-5; no definite D call. Per germline, CDR1 SGHTA and CDR2 FQGNSA. This CDR3 comprises 12 residues. Trimming pared 3 bases from V and 2 bases from J, leaving 4 bases between. This CDR3 is CASSFSQETQYF. DNA of the CDR3: TGTGCCAGCAGCTTCTCGCAAGAGACCCAGTACTTC.

This clonotype is large in the sample. The chain links TRBV7-2 to TRBJ1-2; D might be TRBD1 (6 bases). Trimming shortened V by 2 bases and J by 3 bases, and 13 bases separated the two germline ends. CDR3 length equals 15 residues. Germline CDR1 reads SGHTA; CDR2 reads FQGNSA. For the CDR3, the DNA is TGTGCCAGCAGCTTAAGCCCGGACAGTTACTATGGCTACACCTTC. It yields the protein CASSLSPDSYYGYTF.

The chain uses TRBV6-2 or TRBV6-3 and TRBJ2-7; 8 nucleotides agree with TRBD1. The trim removed 8 bases at V and 2 bases at J, leaving 5 bases unmatched. The CDR3 is 13 amino acids. Germline CDR1 reads MNHEY; CDR2 reads SVGEGT. In DNA form, the CDR3 reads TGTGCCAGCGCGGACAGGGCCCCCTACGAGCAGTACTTC. Its protein is CASADRAPYEQYF.